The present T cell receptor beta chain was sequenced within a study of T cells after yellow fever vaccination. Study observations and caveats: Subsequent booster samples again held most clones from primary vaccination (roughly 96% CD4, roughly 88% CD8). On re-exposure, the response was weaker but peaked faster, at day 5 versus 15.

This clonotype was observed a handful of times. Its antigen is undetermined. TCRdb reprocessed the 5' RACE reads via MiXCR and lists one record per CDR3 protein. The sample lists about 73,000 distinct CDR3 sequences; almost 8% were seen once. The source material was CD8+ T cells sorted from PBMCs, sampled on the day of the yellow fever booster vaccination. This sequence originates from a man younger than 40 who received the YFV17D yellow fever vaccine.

The CDR3, as DNA: TGTGCCAGCGGGGCGGAGGTTACGAACACTGAAGCTTTCTTT. As protein: CASGAEVTNTEAFF. This chain links TRBV6-1 with TRBJ1-1, with D possibly TRBD1 on 5 matching bases. Germline assignment: CDR1 MNHNS and CDR2 SASEGT. Trimming cost V 8 bases and J 1 base, with 14 bases left between them. This CDR3 contains 14 residues.